The sequence of this T cell receptor beta chain was determined in a study of cytotoxic CD8 clonotypes in ibrutinib-treated CLL. With regard to this clone: Its target is not known.

TCR beta libraries used around 2 micrograms of genomic DNA from cryopreserved PBMCs. General study points: Public clonotypes were seen rarely and were contracted or stable on treatment. Sustained-remission and progressing patients had unequal sampling times. Exceeding age-matched healthy donors, baseline clonality also tracked the counts of circulating CD8+ T cells.

Libraries were prepared by immunoSEQ multiplex PCR; TCRdb keeps only in-frame clonotypes and omits some of them. The sample consists of approximately 130,000 clones, roughly 84% of them appearing once. The clonotype was recovered from a human donor with chronic lymphocytic leukemia. The sample in question was PBMCs, obtained after 24 months of ibrutinib treatment.

For the CDR3, the DNA is TGTGCTAGTGGTTTGGGACAGGGACCAGATACGCAGTATTTT. Its translation: CASGLGQGPDTQYF. The rearrangement links TRBV12-5 to TRBJ2-3; 7 nucleotides match TRBD1. CDR1 LGHNT and CDR2 FRNRAP come from the germline V gene. V trimming: 1 base; J trimming: 4 bases; junction bases outside the gene matches: 2. This CDR3 has 14 residues.